The entry that follows covers one TCR beta chain sequence. Its antigen is undetermined. These data come from a study of identical twins. General study results and limits: In cord blood, abundant beta clonotypes had fewer insertions; memory showed no trend. Low generation probability was overrepresented in out-of-frame alpha sequences shared by twins.

MiXCR was run by TCRdb on the 5' RACE reads, yielding one entry per CDR3 protein. The table shows 690,000 or so distinct CDR3 sequences, with around 8.3% occurring only once. The CDR3 has 15 amino acids. Germline V gene lookup returns CDR1 MGHDK and CDR2 SYGVNS. With 5 bases clipped from V and 4 bases from J, the junction kept 6 bases outside the gene matches. The sample was also linked to a second study, of yellow fever vaccine responses in identical twins. That work adds: Reportedly, twins showed a vaccine T cell response that looked partly convergent and partly personalized.

The chain couples TRBV25-1 to TRBJ2-1, with TRBD1 matching over 9 bases. This sequence originates from a woman between 18 and 29 years old in good health. The sequenced material came from PBMCs. The CDR3: CASSMTGGTYNEQFF. The CDR3 DNA sequence: TGTGCCAGCAGTATGACAGGGGGTACGTACAATGAGCAGTTCTTC.